These T cell receptor beta chains were read from a single sample in a study of blood T cell repertoires in COVID-19. Sequencing was performed with immunoSEQ multiplex PCR; in TCRdb, only in-frame clones are kept and a portion is missing. The sample lists roughly 290,000 clones, over 75% occurring once. Sequencing was done on a sample of peripheral blood. The source of these receptors is a woman in her sixties with acute or convalescent COVID-19. Both conserved end residues are part of each CDR3. Each record gives: D gene, J gene, clone size, V gene, CDR3 length, CDR3 DNA, CDR3 protein. A D gene is named only where the DNA matches it firmly. Only some rows state a clone size, as once, few, many or a class for expanded clones.

D: .; J: TRBJ2-7; size: .; V: TRBV12-2; length: 22; DNA: TGTGCAAGTCGCTTGGCGGGACAGGGGGCGCCCCGGACTAGCGGGATGGGTTGGGAGCAGTACTTC; CDR3: CASRLAGQGAPRTSGMGWEQYF
D: TRBD1; J: TRBJ2-5; size: .; V: TRBV11-3; length: 14; DNA: TGTGCCAGCAGCTTGGGACAGGGGAGAGAGACCCAGTACTTC; CDR3: CASSLGQGRETQYF
D: TRBD1; J: TRBJ1-1; size: .; V: TRBV7-9; length: 16; DNA: TGTGCCAGCAGCACAACAGGGGGCACGGTGAACACTGAAGCTTTCTTT; CDR3: CASSTTGGTVNTEAFF
D: TRBD1; J: TRBJ1-6; size: .; V: TRBV19; length: 15; DNA: TGTGCCAGTAGTATCCGGGACAGGACAACCGCAGCCCTCCACTTT; CDR3: CASSIRDRTTAALHF
D: .; J: TRBJ1-1; size: .; V: TRBV6-5; length: 12; DNA: TGTGCCAGCAGGGGGACACCGCTCGAAGCTTTCTTT; CDR3: CASRGTPLEAFF
D: .; J: TRBJ2-2; size: .; V: TRBV9; length: 13; DNA: TGTGCCAGCAGCGTAGAACAGTCCGGGGAGCTGTTTTTT; CDR3: CASSVEQSGELFF
D: .; J: TRBJ2-7; size: .; V: TRBV10-3; length: 13; DNA: TGTGCCATCAGGGAGACCAGCTCCTACGAGCAGTACTTC; CDR3: CAIRETSSYEQYF
D: .; J: TRBJ2-7; size: .; V: TRBV7-2; length: 15; DNA: TGTGCCAGCAGCTTATGGACGGGGGGCCCGGGGGAGCAGTACTTC; CDR3: CASSLWTGGPGEQYF
D: .; J: TRBJ1-5; size: few; V: TRBV5-1; length: 14; DNA: TGCGCCAGCAGCCCGGACAGTGGCAATCAGCCCCAGCATTTT; CDR3: CASSPDSGNQPQHF
D: .; J: TRBJ1-5; size: .; V: TRBV12-3/TRBV12-4; length: 13; DNA: TGTGCCAGCAGTTCGACGGAGAATCAGCCCCAGCATTTT; CDR3: CASSSTENQPQHF
D: .; J: TRBJ2-4; size: .; V: TRBV5-1; length: 14; DNA: TGCGCCAGCAATCCGGGGGGCTCAAATAACATTCAGTACTTC; CDR3: CASNPGGSNNIQYF
D: TRBD2; J: TRBJ2-7; size: .; V: TRBV11-1; length: 16; DNA: TGTGCCAGCAGCTTAGTCGGACTAGCGGGCGCCTACGAGCAGTACTTC; CDR3: CASSLVGLAGAYEQYF
D: .; J: TRBJ1-5; size: once; V: TRBV4-2; length: 15; DNA: TGTGCCAGCAGCCAAGATTATGGGAGAAATCAGCCCCAGCATTTT; CDR3: CASSQDYGRNQPQHF
D: .; J: TRBJ1-1; size: once; V: TRBV18; length: 12; DNA: TGTGCCAGCTCACTGGCAGGGACTGAAGCTTTCTTT; CDR3: CASSLAGTEAFF
D: TRBD2; J: TRBJ2-1; size: once; V: TRBV30; length: 15; DNA: TGTGCCTGGAGTGGTACTAGCGGGAGGTACAATGAGCAGTTCTTC; CDR3: CAWSGTSGRYNEQFF
D: TRBD1; J: TRBJ1-3; size: .; V: TRBV7-6; length: 15; DNA: TGTGCCAGCAGTCGAGGGACAGGGGGTGGAAACACCATATATTTT; CDR3: CASSRGTGGGNTIYF
D: TRBD1; J: TRBJ1-6; size: .; V: TRBV9; length: 15; DNA: TGTGCCAGCAGCGTAGCGGGGACAGTGGATTCACCCCTCCACTTT; CDR3: CASSVAGTVDSPLHF
D: TRBD1; J: TRBJ1-4; size: once; V: TRBV5-6; length: 15; DNA: TGTGCCAGCAGCTTACGGACAGGGGGTGGAGAAAAACTGTTTTTT; CDR3: CASSLRTGGGEKLFF
D: TRBD1; J: TRBJ1-1; size: .; V: TRBV18; length: 17; DNA: TGTGCCAGCTCACCATTGCTTGTAACAGGGGGGAACACTGAAGCTTTCTTT; CDR3: CASSPLLVTGGNTEAFF
D: .; J: TRBJ2-5; size: .; V: TRBV7-7; length: 13; DNA: TGTGCCAGCAGCCTTATAAACGGGGAGACCCAGTACTTC; CDR3: CASSLINGETQYF
D: .; J: TRBJ2-5; size: .; V: TRBV5-1; length: 15; DNA: TGCGCCAGCAGCCAGTCACCCCAGGGTAAAGAGACCCAGTACTTC; CDR3: CASSQSPQGKETQYF
D: TRBD2; J: TRBJ2-7; size: .; V: TRBV5-1; length: 14; DNA: TGCGCCAGCACACTAGCGGGAGGAACCTACGAGCAGTACTTC; CDR3: CASTLAGGTYEQYF
D: .; J: TRBJ1-5; size: .; V: TRBV10-3; length: 14; DNA: TGTGCCATCAAGGCCTCGGGAAGCAATCAGCCCCAGCATTTT; CDR3: CAIKASGSNQPQHF
D: .; J: TRBJ2-2; size: .; V: TRBV28; length: 18; DNA: TGTGCCAGCAGTTACCCACTTACTTGGCGGAAGAACACCGGGGAGCTGTTTTTT; CDR3: CASSYPLTWRKNTGELFF
D: TRBD1; J: TRBJ2-7; size: .; V: TRBV28; length: 15; DNA: TGTGCCAGCAGCCTGGGGGGGACAGGGGGGAAAGAGCAGTACTTC; CDR3: CASSLGGTGGKEQYF
D: .; J: TRBJ1-6; size: .; V: TRBV7-2; length: 13; DNA: TGTGCCAGCAGTAGCGGGTTGCGTTCACCCCTCCACTTT; CDR3: CASSSGLRSPLHF
D: TRBD1; J: TRBJ2-2; size: .; V: TRBV5-1; length: 13; DNA: TGCGCCAGCAGGGTGACAGGGACCGGGGAGCTGTTTTTT; CDR3: CASRVTGTGELFF
D: .; J: TRBJ2-1; size: .; V: TRBV5-1; length: 13; DNA: TGCGCCAGCAGCGAGGGTTCCTACAATGAGCAGTTCTTC; CDR3: CASSEGSYNEQFF
D: .; J: TRBJ1-1; size: .; V: TRBV5-5; length: 13; DNA: TGTGCCAGCAGCGGAGGAATGAACACTGAAGCTTTCTTT; CDR3: CASSGGMNTEAFF
D: TRBD1; J: TRBJ1-2; size: .; V: TRBV7-2; length: 14; DNA: TGTGCCAGCAGCTTCGGACAGGGGGTCGTAGGCTACACCTTC; CDR3: CASSFGQGVVGYTF
D: TRBD2; J: TRBJ2-1; size: .; V: TRBV3-1/TRBV3-2; length: 16; DNA: TGTGCCAGCAGCTTGCTAGCGGGAAGCTCCTACAATGAGCAGTTCTTC; CDR3: CASSLLAGSSYNEQFF
D: TRBD2; J: TRBJ2-1; size: .; V: TRBV4-3; length: 15; DNA: TGCGCCAGCAGCCCCTCTAGCGGAAATCGGAATGAGCAGTTCTTC; CDR3: CASSPSSGNRNEQFF
D: .; J: TRBJ1-2; size: .; V: TRBV7-2; length: 14; DNA: TGTGCCAGCAGCTGGCAGGGTCCTATCTATGGCTACACCTTC; CDR3: CASSWQGPIYGYTF
D: .; J: TRBJ1-5; size: once; V: TRBV6-2/TRBV6-3; length: 17; DNA: TGTGCCAGCAGTTACGCCCGGGACTCGGCGAGCAATCAGCCCCAGCATTTT; CDR3: CASSYARDSASNQPQHF
D: TRBD2; J: TRBJ2-1; size: once; V: TRBV27; length: 16; DNA: TGTGCCAGCAGACCTAGCGGGAGCCTATTAAATCTTGAGCAGTTCTTC; CDR3: CASRPSGSLLNLEQFF
D: TRBD1; J: TRBJ1-3; size: .; V: TRBV12-3/TRBV12-4; length: 13; DNA: TGTGCCAGCAGTTTAAGGACAGGGGCTCCCATATATTTT; CDR3: CASSLRTGAPIYF
D: .; J: TRBJ2-7; size: .; V: TRBV9; length: 14; DNA: TGTGCCAGCAGCGCTCTGGGGGCGTCCTACGAGCAGTACTTC; CDR3: CASSALGASYEQYF
D: TRBD1; J: TRBJ1-5; size: .; V: TRBV7-8; length: 16; DNA: TGTGCCAGCAGCTTCGGGACAGCTAATAGCAATCAGCCCCAGCATTTT; CDR3: CASSFGTANSNQPQHF
D: TRBD2; J: TRBJ2-2; size: .; V: TRBV5-4; length: 15; DNA: TGTGCCAGCAGCTGGAGCGGGAGCCTCACCGGGGAGCTGTTTTTT; CDR3: CASSWSGSLTGELFF
D: .; J: TRBJ1-3; size: .; V: TRBV9; length: 17; DNA: TGTGCCAGCAGCCCACCCCCGCGGGGCAGGGCTGGAAACACCATATATTTT; CDR3: CASSPPPRGRAGNTIYF
D: .; J: TRBJ1-1; size: .; V: TRBV27; length: 14; DNA: TGTGCCAGCAGCCCACTCAGGATGAACACTGAAGCTTTCTTT; CDR3: CASSPLRMNTEAFF
D: .; J: TRBJ1-5; size: .; V: TRBV7-2; length: 16; DNA: TGTGCCAGCAGCTTAAGGTCCGGGAATAGCAATCAGCCCCAGCATTTT; CDR3: CASSLRSGNSNQPQHF
D: TRBD1; J: TRBJ1-5; size: .; V: TRBV2; length: 14; DNA: TGTGCCAGCGGTTTACAGGGGGAAAATCGCCCCCAGCATTTT; CDR3: CASGLQGENRPQHF
D: .; J: TRBJ1-5; size: .; V: TRBV6-2/TRBV6-3; length: 13; DNA: TGTGCCAGCAGCCACCCCGGAGGGCAACCCCAGCATTTT; CDR3: CASSHPGGQPQHF
D: TRBD1; J: TRBJ1-5; size: once; V: TRBV5-1; length: 15; DNA: TGCGCCAGCAGCCCGGGACAGGGAGGAGACCAGCCCCAGCATTTT; CDR3: CASSPGQGGDQPQHF
D: TRBD2; J: TRBJ2-7; size: .; V: TRBV3-1/TRBV3-2; length: 15; DNA: TGTGCCAGCAGCCAAGGAGGATTAGCGGGGGACGAGCAGTACTTC; CDR3: CASSQGGLAGDEQYF
D: .; J: TRBJ1-2; size: .; V: TRBV28; length: 14; DNA: TGTGCCAGCATCGATACCGGGACAACCTATGGCTACACCTTC; CDR3: CASIDTGTTYGYTF
D: TRBD1; J: TRBJ2-7; size: .; V: TRBV28; length: 13; DNA: TGTGCCAGCAGCCGAGGACAGGGGCACGAGCAGTACTTC; CDR3: CASSRGQGHEQYF
D: TRBD2; J: TRBJ2-7; size: .; V: TRBV7-2; length: 18; DNA: TGTGCCAGCAGCGGTAGTGGCGGCGGGAGGGCCCTTATTTACGAGCAGTACTTC; CDR3: CASSGSGGGRALIYEQYF
D: TRBD2; J: TRBJ2-3; size: .; V: TRBV15; length: 16; DNA: TGTGCCACCAGCAGAGGACTAGCGGGAGATGGAGATACGCAGTATTTT; CDR3: CATSRGLAGDGDTQYF
D: .; J: TRBJ2-3; size: .; V: TRBV7-9; length: 14; DNA: TGTGCCAGCAGCGCGAGCGTTGGCACAGATACGCAGTATTTT; CDR3: CASSASVGTDTQYF
D: .; J: TRBJ1-1; size: .; V: TRBV18; length: 15; DNA: TGTGCCAGCTCACGTCTGGGTCGGGGGGCCACTGAAGCTTTCTTT; CDR3: CASSRLGRGATEAFF
D: .; J: TRBJ1-6; size: .; V: TRBV11-3; length: 18; DNA: TGTGCCAGCCGAGACGACCCCTCGCCGGGATTCTATAATTCACCCCTCCACTTT; CDR3: CASRDDPSPGFYNSPLHF
D: TRBD1; J: TRBJ1-2; size: .; V: TRBV2; length: 14; DNA: TGTGCCAGCAGCCGGACAGGGTCAGACTATGGCTACACCTTC; CDR3: CASSRTGSDYGYTF
D: .; J: TRBJ1-1; size: .; V: TRBV19; length: 12; DNA: TGTGCCAGTAGTATGATAACATCAACGGCTTTCTTT; CDR3: CASSMITSTAFF
D: .; J: TRBJ1-5; size: .; V: TRBV7-2; length: 15; DNA: TGTGCCAGCAGCCCGGTCCCCGGGAGCAATCAGCCCCAGCATTTT; CDR3: CASSPVPGSNQPQHF
D: .; J: TRBJ1-5; size: .; V: TRBV6-6; length: 15; DNA: TGTGCCAGCAGTTACTCACTTAGGACTGATCAGCCCCAGCATTTT; CDR3: CASSYSLRTDQPQHF
D: .; J: TRBJ2-5; size: .; V: TRBV29-1; length: 15; DNA: TGCAGCGTTGAAGAGGACTCTAATCCGGCAGAGACCCAGTACTTC; CDR3: CSVEEDSNPAETQYF
D: .; J: TRBJ2-7; size: .; V: TRBV3-1/TRBV3-2; length: 13; DNA: TGTGCCAGCAGCCAAGTGAGCCCCTACGAGCAGTACTTC; CDR3: CASSQVSPYEQYF